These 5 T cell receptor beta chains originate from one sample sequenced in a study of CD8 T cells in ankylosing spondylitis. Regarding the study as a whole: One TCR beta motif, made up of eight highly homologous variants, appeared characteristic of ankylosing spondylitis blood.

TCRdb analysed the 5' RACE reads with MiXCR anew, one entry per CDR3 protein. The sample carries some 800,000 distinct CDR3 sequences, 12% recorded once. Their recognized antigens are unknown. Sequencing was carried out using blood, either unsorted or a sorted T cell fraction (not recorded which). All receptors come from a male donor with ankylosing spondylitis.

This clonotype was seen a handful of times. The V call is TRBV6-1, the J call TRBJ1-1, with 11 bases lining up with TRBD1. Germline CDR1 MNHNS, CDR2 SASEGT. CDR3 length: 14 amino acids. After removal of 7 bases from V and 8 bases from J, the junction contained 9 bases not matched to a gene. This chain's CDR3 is CASTFLDRGREAFF. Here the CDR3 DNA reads TGTGCCAGCACCTTCCTGGACAGGGGGCGAGAAGCTTTCTTT.

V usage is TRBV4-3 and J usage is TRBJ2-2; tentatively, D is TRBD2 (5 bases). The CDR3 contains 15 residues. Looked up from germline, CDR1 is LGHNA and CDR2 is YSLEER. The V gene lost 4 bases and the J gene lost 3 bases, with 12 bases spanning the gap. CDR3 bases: TGCGCCAGCAGCCGCCTTGCGAGGGACACCGGGGAGCTGTTTTTT. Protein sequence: CASSRLARDTGELFF.

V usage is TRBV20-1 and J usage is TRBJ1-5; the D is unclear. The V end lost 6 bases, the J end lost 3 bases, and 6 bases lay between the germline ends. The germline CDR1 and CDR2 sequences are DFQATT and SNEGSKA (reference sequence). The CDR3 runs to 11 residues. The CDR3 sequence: CSASFNQPQHF. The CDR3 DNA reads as TGCAGTGCCAGCTTCAATCAGCCCCAGCATTTT.

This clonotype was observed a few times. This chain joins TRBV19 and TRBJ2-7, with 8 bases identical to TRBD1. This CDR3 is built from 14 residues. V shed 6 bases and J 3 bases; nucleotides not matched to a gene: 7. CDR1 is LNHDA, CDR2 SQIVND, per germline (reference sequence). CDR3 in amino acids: CASSTGQGGYEQYF. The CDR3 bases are TGTGCCAGTAGCACCGGACAGGGCGGCTACGAGCAGTACTTC.

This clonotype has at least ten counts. The CDR3, as DNA: TGTGCCAGCAGTACCCTAGTCCAGGAGCAGTACTTC. Amino acids: CASSTLVQEQYF. The chain joins TRBV28 to TRBJ2-7; D is uncertain. In germline, CDR1 is MDHEN, CDR2 SYDVKM. The CDR3 runs to 12 residues. Trimming removed 5 bases at V and 7 bases at J, with 12 bases between. Together with reference TRBV28 and TRBJ2-7, the CDR3 gives the full variable domain: DVKVTQSSRYLVKRTGEKVFLECVQDMDHENMFWYRQDPGLGLRLIYFSYDVKMKEKGDIPEGYSVSREKKERFSLILESASTNQTSMYLCASSTLVQEQYFGPGTRLTVT.